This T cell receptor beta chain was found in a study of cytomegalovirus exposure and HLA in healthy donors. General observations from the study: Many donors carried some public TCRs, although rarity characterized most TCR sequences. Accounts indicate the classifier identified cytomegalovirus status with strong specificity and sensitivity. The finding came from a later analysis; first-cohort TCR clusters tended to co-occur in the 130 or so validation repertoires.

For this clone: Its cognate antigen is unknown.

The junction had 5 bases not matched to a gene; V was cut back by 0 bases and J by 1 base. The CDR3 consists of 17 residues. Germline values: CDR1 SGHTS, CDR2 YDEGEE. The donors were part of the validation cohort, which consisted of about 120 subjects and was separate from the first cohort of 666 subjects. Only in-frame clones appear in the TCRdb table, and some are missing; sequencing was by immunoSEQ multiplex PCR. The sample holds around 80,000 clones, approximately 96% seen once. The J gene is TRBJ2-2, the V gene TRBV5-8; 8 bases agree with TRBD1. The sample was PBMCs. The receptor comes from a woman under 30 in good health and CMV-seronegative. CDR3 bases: TGTGCCAGCAGCTTGGCCTGGACAGGGCGGAACACCGGGGAGCTGTTTTTT. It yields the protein CASSLAWTGRNTGELFF.